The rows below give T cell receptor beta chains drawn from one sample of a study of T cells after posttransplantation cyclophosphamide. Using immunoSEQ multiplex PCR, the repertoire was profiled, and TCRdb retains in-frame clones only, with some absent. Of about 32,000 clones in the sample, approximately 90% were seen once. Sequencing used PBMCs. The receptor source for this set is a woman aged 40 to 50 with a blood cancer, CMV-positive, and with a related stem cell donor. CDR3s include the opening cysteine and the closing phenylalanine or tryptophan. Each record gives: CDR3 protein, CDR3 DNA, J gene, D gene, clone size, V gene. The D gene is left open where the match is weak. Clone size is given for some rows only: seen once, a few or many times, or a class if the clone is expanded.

cdr3_aa: CASSLGPGGIYEQYF
cdr3_nt: TGTGCCAGCAGCTTAGGACCAGGGGGCATCTACGAGCAGTACTTC
j_call: TRBJ2-7
d_call: TRBD1
clone_size: -
v_call: TRBV7-2

cdr3_aa: CASSQRDRDSGANVLTF
cdr3_nt: TGCGCCAGCAGCCAACGAGACAGGGACTCTGGGGCCAACGTCCTGACTTTC
j_call: TRBJ2-6
d_call: TRBD1
clone_size: -
v_call: TRBV4-3

cdr3_aa: CASSRTGRNSPLHF
cdr3_nt: TGTGCCAGCAGCCGGACAGGGAGAAATTCACCCCTCCACTTT
j_call: TRBJ1-6
d_call: TRBD1
clone_size: once
v_call: TRBV7-6

cdr3_aa: CASRADRSDQPQHF
cdr3_nt: TGTGCCAGCAGGGCGGACAGGTCCGATCAGCCCCAGCATTTT
j_call: TRBJ1-5
d_call: TRBD1
clone_size: -
v_call: TRBV2

cdr3_aa: CASSPAKYFQGASPSYEQYF
cdr3_nt: TGCGCCAGCAGCCCAGCCAAGTACTTCCAGGGGGCTTCACCCTCCTACGAGCAGTACTTC
j_call: TRBJ2-7
d_call: TRBD1
clone_size: once
v_call: TRBV4-3

cdr3_aa: CASSPVRNEKLFF
cdr3_nt: TGTGCCAGCTCACCGGTCAGAAATGAAAAACTGTTTTTT
j_call: TRBJ1-4
d_call: -
clone_size: -
v_call: TRBV18

cdr3_aa: CASAERAREKLFF
cdr3_nt: TGTGCCAGCGCGGAGCGGGCTCGGGAAAAACTGTTTTTT
j_call: TRBJ1-4
d_call: -
clone_size: -
v_call: TRBV13

cdr3_aa: CARSPPSTEAFF
cdr3_nt: TGTGCCAGAAGCCCACCGAGCACTGAAGCTTTCTTT
j_call: TRBJ1-1
d_call: -
clone_size: -
v_call: TRBV19

cdr3_aa: CASSPGRAEAFF
cdr3_nt: TGTGCCAGCAGCCCCGGGAGAGCTGAAGCTTTCTTT
j_call: TRBJ1-1
d_call: -
clone_size: -
v_call: TRBV5-6

cdr3_aa: CASSVAGGLGGELFF
cdr3_nt: TGTGCCAGCAGCGTAGCTGGGGGGTTAGGCGGGGAGCTGTTTTTT
j_call: TRBJ2-2
d_call: -
clone_size: -
v_call: TRBV9